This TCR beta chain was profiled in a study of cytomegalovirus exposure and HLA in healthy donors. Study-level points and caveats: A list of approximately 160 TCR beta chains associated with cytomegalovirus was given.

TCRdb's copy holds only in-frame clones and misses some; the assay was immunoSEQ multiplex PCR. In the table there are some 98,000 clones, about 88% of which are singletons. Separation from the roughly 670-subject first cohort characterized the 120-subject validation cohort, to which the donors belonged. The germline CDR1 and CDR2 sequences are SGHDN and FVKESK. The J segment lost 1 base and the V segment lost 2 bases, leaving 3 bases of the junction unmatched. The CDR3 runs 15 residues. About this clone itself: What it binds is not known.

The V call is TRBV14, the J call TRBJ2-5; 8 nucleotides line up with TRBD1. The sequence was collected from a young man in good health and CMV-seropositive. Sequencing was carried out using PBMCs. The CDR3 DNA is TGTGCCAGCAGCCAAACGACAGGGGTCCAAGAGACCCAGTACTTC. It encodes CASSQTTGVQETQYF.